This T cell receptor beta chain emerged from a study of a mutant IDH1 vaccine in newly diagnosed glioma. Study-level information: Treated patients were roughly 62% male, around 40% female, mean age about 41 years. Scheduled at week 35, visit V12 preceded visit V13, held at week 47.

Indicated time point: week 47, end of study. Doses of 300 ug of mutant IDH1 20-mer peptide were given with topical imiquimod. Trimming removed 7 bases at V and 3 bases at J, with 16 bases between. The CDR3 has 16 residues. Germline loops: CDR1 MRHNA, CDR2 SNTAGT. Here immunoSEQ multiplex PCR was the method, and the copy in TCRdb shows in-frame clones only, minus some. This sample has over 30,000 clones, with about 87% found just once. Whole-study results and caveats: Detectable vaccine-induced immune responses arose in 93.3% of patients. Pseudoprogression apparently tracked independently of changes in top peripheral T cell clonotypes.

Points on this clone: What it binds is not known.

Material: PBMCs, obtained from a glioma patient whose treatment included an IDH1 peptide vaccine. This chain uses TRBV6-4 with TRBJ1-6; D gene ambiguous. The receptor comes from a woman aged 25-40 years with glioma. CDR3 nucleotide sequence: TGTGCCAGCACCCTGGTAGAGGTCGTCTATAATTCACCCCTCCACTTT. Protein sequence: CASTLVEVVYNSPLHF.